A single sample is the source of the 6 T cell receptor beta chains below, sequenced in a study of STAT3 mutations in large granular lymphocyte leukemia. General observations from the study: At least one immunodominant TCR beta clonotype appeared in every T-cell large granular lymphocyte leukemia patient.

No antigen has been assigned to these receptors. Clones were read by immunoSEQ multiplex PCR, and TCRdb kept only the in-frame ones, dropping some. The sample holds tens of thousands of clones, about 81% seen once. The sample comprised PBMCs. These receptors were collected from a human donor with T large granular lymphocyte leukemia. Some clones in this sample may be carry-over from other donors' samples.

This chain joins TRBV4-1 and TRBJ1-2; possibly TRBD1 for D (6 bases). Germline V CDR1 and CDR2: MGHRA, YSYEKL. V dropped 1 base and J dropped 2 bases, with 14 bases sitting between them. This CDR3 has 16 residues. The CDR3 DNA follows: TGCGCCAGCAGCCAAGTTCCCGCAGGGGAGAACTATGGCTACACCTTC. Translated: CASSQVPAGENYGYTF.

This clone was found a few times. The V and J genes are TRBV6-1 and TRBJ1-6; possible D gene TRBD1, 6 bases. CDR1 and CDR2 from the germline V gene are MNHNS and SASEGT. The V gene lost 3 bases and the J gene lost 8 bases, with 14 bases spanning the gap. This CDR3 has 15 amino acids. CDR3 region: CASSDEGRGYSPLHF. The DNA for the CDR3 is TGTGCCAGCAGTGACGAGGGCAGGGGTTATTCACCCCTCCACTTT.

The chain's CDR3 is CASGFAGTGNEKLFF. CDR3 in DNA: TGTGCCAGCGGATTCGCGGGTACAGGGAATGAAAAACTGTTTTTT. This sequence joins TRBV6-5 and TRBJ1-4; weak D call: TRBD1 (6 bases). The CDR3 consists of 15 residues. V dropped 8 bases and J dropped 5 bases, with 18 bases sitting between them. The V gene's germline CDR1 is MNHEY and CDR2 SVGAGI.

This chain connects TRBV2 to TRBJ1-5; D call uncertain. Germline V gene data show CDR1 as SNHLY and CDR2 as FYNNEI. The CDR3 loop spans 13 amino acids. V lost 8 bases to trimming and J lost 2 bases, with 10 bases between them. The CDR3 loop is CASRNLGNQPQHF. The DNA of the CDR3 is TGTGCCAGCCGTAATCTGGGCAATCAGCCCCAGCATTTT.

The V and J genes are TRBV7-2 and TRBJ2-7; 12 nucleotides agree with TRBD1. This CDR3 has 16 amino acids. V lost 5 bases and J lost 5; bases outside the gene matches: 10. Germline V gene lookup returns CDR1 SGHTA and CDR2 FQGNSA. DNA for the CDR3: TGTGCCAGCAGCCGAGTACCGGGACAGGGGGCCCACGAGCAGTACTTC. Amino acid sequence: CASSRVPGQGAHEQYF.

This chain connects TRBV6-1 to TRBJ2-2; D might be TRBD1 (6 bases). The CDR3 is made up of 15 amino acids. Trimming took off 7 bases at V and 3 bases at J, with 15 bases between the two ends. The germline V gene has CDR1 MNHNS and CDR2 SASEGT. The DNA of the CDR3 is TGTGCCAGCAAAACAGGGTTATTTGACACCGGGGAGCTGTTTTTT. Amino acids: CASKTGLFDTGELFF.